These 3 T cell receptor beta chains originate from one sample sequenced in a study of blood T cell repertoires in COVID-19. The table came from immunoSEQ multiplex PCR; TCRdb's copy has only in-frame clones and leaves some out. This sample has about 120,000 clones, with over 75% found just once. The sample was peripheral blood. The receptors come from a man aged 25 to 40 with COVID-19, enrolled during active disease.

V usage is TRBV2 and J usage is TRBJ1-5, with a tentative D call TRBD1 (5 bases). V was trimmed by 6 bases and J by 3 bases, leaving 15 bases between them. Germline assignment: CDR1 SNHLY and CDR2 FYNNEI. CDR3 length: 15 amino acids. CDR3 loop: CASSETAPDNQPQHF. CDR3 coding DNA: TGTGCCAGCAGCGAGACAGCCCCGGACAATCAGCCCCAGCATTTT.

The rearrangement uses TRBV29-1 and TRBJ2-3; a weak D match, TRBD2 (5 bases). V was pared by 7 bases and J by 4 bases, with 9 bases between. This CDR3 has 11 amino acids. Per the germline V gene, CDR1 is SQVTM and CDR2 is ANQGSEA. The CDR3 is CSGRAPDTQYF. The CDR3, as DNA: TGCAGCGGGCGGGCTCCAGATACGCAGTATTTT.

CDR3 sequence (DNA): TGTGCCAGCAGTTTACGACAAGCTAGGGGTCATAATTCACCCCTCCACTTT. Its protein is CASSLRQARGHNSPLHF. This sequence joins TRBV27 and TRBJ1-6; TRBD1 might be the D (5 bases). Germline assignment: CDR1 MNHEY and CDR2 SMNVEV (reference sequence). The CDR3 is 17 amino acids. V shed 2 bases and J shed 5 bases, with 16 bases lying between them.